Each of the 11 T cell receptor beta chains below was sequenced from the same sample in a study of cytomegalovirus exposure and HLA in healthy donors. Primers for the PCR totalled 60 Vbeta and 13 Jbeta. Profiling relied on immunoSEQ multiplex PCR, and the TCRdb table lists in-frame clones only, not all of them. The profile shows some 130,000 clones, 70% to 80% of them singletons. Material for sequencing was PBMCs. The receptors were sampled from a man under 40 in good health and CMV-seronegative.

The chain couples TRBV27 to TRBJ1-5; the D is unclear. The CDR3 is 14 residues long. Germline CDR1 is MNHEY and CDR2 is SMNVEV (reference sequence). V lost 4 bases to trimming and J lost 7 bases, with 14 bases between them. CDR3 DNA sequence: TGTGCCAGCAGTTATTCGAGTCTCTTCCAGCCCCAGCATTTT. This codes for CASSYSSLFQPQHF.

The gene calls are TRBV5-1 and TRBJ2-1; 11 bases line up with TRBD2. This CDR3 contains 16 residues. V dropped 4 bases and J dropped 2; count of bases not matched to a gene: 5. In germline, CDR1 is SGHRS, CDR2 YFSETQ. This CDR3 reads CASSPIAGGTYNEQFF. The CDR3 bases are TGCGCCAGCAGCCCAATAGCGGGAGGGACCTACAATGAGCAGTTCTTC.

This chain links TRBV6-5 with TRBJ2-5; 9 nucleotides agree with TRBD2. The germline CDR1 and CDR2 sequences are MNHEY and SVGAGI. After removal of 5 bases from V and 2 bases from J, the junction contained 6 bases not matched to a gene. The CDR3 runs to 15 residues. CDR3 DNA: TGTGCCAGCAGTCAAGGACTAGCGTTACAAGAGACCCAGTACTTC. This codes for CASSQGLALQETQYF.

This chain's CDR3 is CASSEAGTGSYEQYF. The CDR3 DNA is TGTGCCAGCAGTGAAGCCGGGACAGGGTCCTACGAGCAGTACTTC. This chain joins TRBV6-1 and TRBJ2-7, with 9 bases identical to TRBD1. Trimming took 0 bases from V and 1 from J; bases not matched to a gene: 1. The germline V gene has CDR1 MNHNS and CDR2 SASEGT. This CDR3 region has 15 residues.

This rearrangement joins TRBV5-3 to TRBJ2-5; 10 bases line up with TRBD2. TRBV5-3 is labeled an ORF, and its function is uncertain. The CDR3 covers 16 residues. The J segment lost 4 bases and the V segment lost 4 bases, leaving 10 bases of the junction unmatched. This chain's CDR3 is CARSPPSGRARETQYF. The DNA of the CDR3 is TGTGCCAGAAGCCCTCCCAGCGGGAGGGCGAGAGAGACCCAGTACTTC.

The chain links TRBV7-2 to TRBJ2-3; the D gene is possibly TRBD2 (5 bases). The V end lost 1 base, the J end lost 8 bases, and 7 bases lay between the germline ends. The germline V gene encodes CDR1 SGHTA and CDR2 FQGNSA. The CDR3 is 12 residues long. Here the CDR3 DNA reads TGTGCCAGCAGCTTAGATCGGGGTACGCAGTATTTT. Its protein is CASSLDRGTQYF.

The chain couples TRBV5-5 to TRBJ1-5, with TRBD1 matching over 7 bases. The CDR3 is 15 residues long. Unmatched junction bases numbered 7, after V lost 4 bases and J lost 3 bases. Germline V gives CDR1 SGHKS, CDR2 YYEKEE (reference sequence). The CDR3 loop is CASSHDRDPNQPQHF. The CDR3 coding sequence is TGTGCCAGCAGCCACGACAGGGACCCCAATCAGCCCCAGCATTTT.

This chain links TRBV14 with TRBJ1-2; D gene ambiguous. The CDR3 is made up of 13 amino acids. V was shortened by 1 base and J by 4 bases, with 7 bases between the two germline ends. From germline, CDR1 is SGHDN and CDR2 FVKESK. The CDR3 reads CASSQVTGYGYTF. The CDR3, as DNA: TGTGCCAGCAGCCAAGTCACGGGCTATGGCTACACCTTC.

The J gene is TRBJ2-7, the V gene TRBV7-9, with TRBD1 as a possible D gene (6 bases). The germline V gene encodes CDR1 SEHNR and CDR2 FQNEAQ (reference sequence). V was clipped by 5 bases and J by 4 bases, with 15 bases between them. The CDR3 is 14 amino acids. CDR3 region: CASSPRDNMYEQYF. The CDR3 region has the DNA TGTGCCAGCAGCCCCAGGGACAACATGTACGAGCAGTACTTC.

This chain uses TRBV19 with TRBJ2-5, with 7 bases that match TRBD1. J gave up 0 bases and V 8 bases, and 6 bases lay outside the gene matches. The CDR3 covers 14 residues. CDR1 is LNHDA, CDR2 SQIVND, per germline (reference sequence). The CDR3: CASGTGVNQETQYF. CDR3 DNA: TGTGCCAGTGGCACAGGGGTTAACCAAGAGACCCAGTACTTC.

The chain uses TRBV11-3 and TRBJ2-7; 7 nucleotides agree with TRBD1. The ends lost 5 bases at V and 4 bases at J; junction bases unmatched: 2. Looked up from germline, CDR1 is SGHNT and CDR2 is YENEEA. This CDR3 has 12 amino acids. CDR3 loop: CASSRDSYEQYF. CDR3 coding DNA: TGTGCCAGCAGCCGGGACAGTTACGAGCAGTACTTC.